Included here is one TCR beta chain sequence, with context. Its specificity is unknown. This record comes from a study of cytomegalovirus exposure and HLA in healthy donors. Study details: Samples from HLA-typed donors yielded about 85 million unique TCRs in an early data release. Study results and caveats: Cytomegalovirus status was reportedly diagnosed by the classifier with high sensitivity and specificity. It was assumed in the presence/absence analyses that sequencing depth was roughly uniform across donors.

The PCR employed 60 Vbeta primers together with 13 Jbeta primers. Assay: immunoSEQ multiplex PCR; the TCRdb copy retains only in-frame clones and omits some. This sample's table reports approximately 150,000 clones. The CDR3 has 14 residues. V trimming: 3 bases; J trimming: 9 bases; junction bases outside the gene matches: 2. Germline lookup yields CDR1 MNHEY and CDR2 SMNVEV (reference sequence). The sequence came from a woman between 45 and 65 years old in good health and CMV-seronegative. The sequencing sample was made of PBMCs. V usage is TRBV27 and J usage is TRBJ1-6; 10 bases map to TRBD1. As DNA, the CDR3 is TGTGCCAGCAGTTTCAGGACAGGGGGTTCACCCCTCCACTTT. It is translated as CASSFRTGGSPLHF.